This paragraph covers one T cell receptor beta chain sequence. This sample is drawn from a study of T cell responses to AZD1222 COVID-19 vaccine. The data were produced by immunoSEQ multiplex PCR, yet TCRdb's version contains in-frame clones alone and is incomplete. The sample records 60,000 to 80,000 clones, over 75% being singletons. The V and J ends lost 0 bases and 5 bases respectively, with 5 bases between them. The CDR3 runs 13 residues. Germline V lookup: CDR1 SGHNT, CDR2 YENEEA. Sequencing was performed on peripheral blood, taken on day 0 of AZD1222 vaccination. The V gene is TRBV11-3, the J gene TRBJ2-1; no clear D gene. This TCR was sampled from an adult in good health. The CDR3 sequence is CASSLDMDNEQFF. CDR3 in DNA: TGTGCCAGCAGCTTAGATATGGACAATGAGCAGTTCTTC.